The rows below give T cell receptor beta chains drawn from one sample of a study of regulatory T cells in long-lasting Graves disease. TCRdb fed the multiplex PCR reads into MiXCR, producing one record per CDR3 protein. This sample has hundreds of thousands of distinct CDR3 sequences, with around 16% found just once. This same sample was also taken into another study, of T cells in Graves' hyperthyroidism and ophthalmopathy.

The material sequenced was peripheral blood mononuclear cells (PBMCs), taken at new diagnosis, from a patient treated with antithyroid drugs. The source of these receptors is a woman aged 40-60 years with Graves disease. Each CDR3 is given with its conserved first and last residue. A D gene is named only where the DNA matches it firmly. Size is omitted from some rows. Given values are once, few, many or a class for expanded clones.

D gene	clone size	V gene	J gene	CDR3 protein	CDR3 DNA
-	many	TRBV20-1	TRBJ1-2	CSARESQALGYTF	TGCAGTGCTAGAGAGTCCCAGGCCCTCGGCTACACCTTC
-	-	TRBV24-1	TRBJ2-1	CATSGASNEQFF	TGTGCCACCAGTGGAGCCAGCAATGAGCAGTTCTTC
-	-	TRBV5-4	TRBJ2-3	CASSLPGTSTDTQYF	TGTGCCAGCAGCTTACCCGGCACGAGCACAGATACGCAGTATTTT
-	-	TRBV29-1	TRBJ1-6	CSVVRQGRGRSPLHF	TGCAGCGTTGTGCGTCAGGGGCGCGGTCGTTCACCCCTCCACTTT
TRBD2	-	TRBV12-3/TRBV12-4	TRBJ2-2	CASSRLAGYTGELFF	TGTGCCAGCAGTAGACTAGCGGGGTACACCGGGGAGCTGTTTTTT
-	many	TRBV5-1	TRBJ1-1	CASSGVPGENTEAFF	TGCGCCAGCAGCGGGGTACCAGGGGAGAACACTGAAGCTTTCTTT
-	-	TRBV5-8	TRBJ2-2	CASSPGQETGELFF	TGTGCCAGCAGCCCGGGTCAAGAGACCGGGGAGCTGTTTTTT
-	many	TRBV12-3/TRBV12-4	TRBJ1-2	CASSLEAVIGYTF	TGTGCCAGCAGTTTAGAGGCAGTGATAGGCTACACCTTC
-	few	TRBV2	TRBJ2-1	CASKYWNEQFF	TGTGCCAGCAAATATTGGAATGAGCAGTTCTTC
-	-	TRBV18	TRBJ2-2	CAGTGLTTGELFF	TGTGCCGGAACAGGGTTGACCACCGGGGAGCTGTTTTTT
-	many	TRBV3-1	TRBJ1-2	CASSQDDYGYTF	TGTGCCAGCAGCCAAGATGACTATGGCTACACCTTC